What follows are 18 T cell receptor beta chains derived from one specimen sequenced in a study of human T cells and chemical hapten exposure. TCRdb ran MiXCR on the RACE reads and lists one entry per CDR3 protein. The sample has around 120,000 distinct CDR3 sequences; approximately 13% are singletons. The time point is: pre-sensitization, week 0. Treatment given: therapeutic diphenylcyclopropenone sensitization with weekly scalp DPC. This material consisted of whole blood, taken in connection with sensitization to the hapten diphenylcyclopropenone (DPC). The origin of the receptors is a woman younger than 30 with alopecia areata. Some clones in this sample may be carry-over from other donors' samples.

This clonotype has just a few counts. The chain has TRBV6-5 and TRBJ1-6, with 7 positions matching TRBD1. Losses at the gene ends were 6 bases for V and 6 bases for J; bases not matched to a gene: 5. The length of the CDR3 is 14 residues. Germline lookup yields CDR1 MNHEY and CDR2 SVGAGI. CDR3 bases: TGTGCCAGCAGAAGACAGGGACTTAATTCACCCCTCCACTTT. As protein: CASRRQGLNSPLHF.

Many counts were recorded for this clonotype. The chain combines TRBV18 with TRBJ2-3, with D unclear. The CDR3 is 17 amino acids. V was pared by 3 bases and J by 0 bases, with 16 bases between. Germline-derived CDR1 and CDR2 are KGHSH and LQKENI. CDR3 sequence (DNA): TGTGCCAGCTCACCTCGGAACGTCAGGATGAGCACAGATACGCAGTATTTT. Its translation is CASSPRNVRMSTDTQYF.

The rearrangement links TRBV28 to TRBJ2-4; D call uncertain. The CDR3 is 12 residues long. Looked up from germline, CDR1 is MDHEN and CDR2 is SYDVKM. The V end lost 2 bases, the J end lost 15 bases, and 14 bases lay between the germline ends. For the CDR3, the DNA is TGTGCCAGCAGTTTACCCCCCGGACCGGGGTACTTC. Amino acid sequence: CASSLPPGPGYF.

The rearrangement links TRBV28 to TRBJ1-4, with 10 nucleotides matching TRBD1. This CDR3 has 15 amino acids. The V and J ends lost 3 bases and 6 bases, in that order; junction bases with no gene match: 4. Per germline, CDR1 MDHEN and CDR2 SYDVKM. This CDR3 reads CASSFPGQGYEKLFF. In DNA form, the CDR3 reads TGTGCCAGCAGTTTCCCGGGACAGGGGTATGAAAAACTGTTTTTT.

This clonotype was recorded once. The rearrangement joins TRBV15 to TRBJ2-3; 10 bases fit TRBD2. CDR1 is LNHNV and CDR2 is YYDKDF in the germline V gene (reference sequence). This CDR3 contains 15 residues. The J segment lost 5 bases and the V segment lost 3 bases, leaving 5 bases of the junction unmatched. CDR3 bases: TGTGCCACCAGCAGCCAGCGGGGGGGCCAAGATACGCAGTATTTT. It is translated as CATSSQRGGQDTQYF. Variable domain in full (rest from reference TRBV15 and TRBJ2-3): DAMVIQNPRYQVTQFGKPVTLSCSQTLNHNVMYWYQQKSSQAPKLLFHYYDKDFNNEADTPDNFQSRRPNTSFCFLDIRSPGLGDTAMYLCATSSQRGGQDTQYFGPGTRLTVL.

There are many counts of this clonotype. V and J are TRBV10-1 and TRBJ2-7; perhaps TRBD2 as D (6 bases). V was trimmed by 0 bases and J by 5 bases, leaving 17 bases between them. Germline-derived CDR1 and CDR2 are WNHNN and SYGVQD (reference sequence). The CDR3 extends over 16 amino acids. In DNA, the CDR3 is TGCGCCAGCAGTGAGTCAAGCCCTAGCGAACTAGACGAGCAGTACTTC. Translating it yields CASSESSPSELDEQYF.

This chain uses TRBV20-1 with TRBJ2-7, with D possibly matching TRBD2 (5 bases). The CDR3 runs to 13 residues. Per germline, CDR1 DFQATT and CDR2 SNEGSKA (reference sequence). With 0 bases removed from V and 5 bases from J, the gap between germline ends came to 11 bases. CDR3 amino acids: CSARDGDRHEQYF. Written as DNA, the CDR3 is TGCAGTGCTAGAGACGGGGATAGACACGAGCAGTACTTC.

The chain recombines TRBV7-8 with TRBJ1-5; maybe TRBD1 (6 bases). Germline V gene data show CDR1 as SGHVS and CDR2 as FQNEAQ. This CDR3 has 15 residues. V lost 1 base and J 1 base, leaving 8 bases between the germline ends. The CDR3 region is CASSLDRVSNQPQHF. The CDR3 DNA sequence: TGTGCCAGCAGCTTAGACAGGGTGAGCAATCAGCCCCAGCATTTT.

This rearrangement joins TRBV12-3 or TRBV12-4 to TRBJ1-2; TRBD1 matches 7 bases. The CDR3 covers 15 residues. V gave up 6 bases and J gave up 3 bases; unmatched junction bases: 10. The CDR3 nucleotides read TGTGCCAGCAGCCCAGGGGGAACCAACCACTATGGCTACACCTTC. This codes for CASSPGGTNHYGYTF.

This clonotype was detected only a few times. The genes are TRBV5-4 and TRBJ2-5; 10 positions agree with TRBD2. V trimming: 1 base; J trimming: 4 bases; junction bases outside the gene matches: 4. Germline-derived CDR1 and CDR2 are SGHNT and YYREEE (reference sequence). CDR3 length: 15 residues. The CDR3 DNA reads TGTGCCAGCAGCTTGCGACTAGCGGGCGGAGAGACCCAGTACTTC. The encoded protein is CASSLRLAGGETQYF.

V is TRBV29-1 and J is TRBJ2-2; the D gene is possibly TRBD1 (5 bases). CDR3 length: 14 residues. Germline assignment: CDR1 SQVTM and CDR2 ANQGSEA. Deletions cut 1 base from V and 4 bases from J, with 10 bases between. CDR3 sequence (DNA): TGCAGCGTTGAAGGGGGCACGTTCACCGGGGAGCTGTTTTTT. Translation: CSVEGGTFTGELFF.

This clonotype was counted between two and nine times. The chain uses TRBV5-5 and TRBJ1-1; D is undetermined. The CDR3 has 14 residues. Trimming pared 5 bases from V and 4 bases from J, leaving 15 bases between. From germline, CDR1 is SGHKS and CDR2 YYEKEE (reference sequence). The CDR3 nucleotides read TGTGCCAGCAGTCCCAACCGGGGTGGCACTGAAGCTTTCTTT. This codes for CASSPNRGGTEAFF.

This clonotype turned up a few times. The CDR3 nucleotides read TGTGCCAGCAGCTCCGACAGGGTTGGGGGGCAGTACTTC. Amino acids: CASSSDRVGGQYF. This chain connects TRBV7-2 to TRBJ2-7; 7 bases are shared with TRBD1. The J segment lost 9 bases and the V segment lost 4 bases, leaving 9 bases of the junction unmatched. Per germline, CDR1 SGHTA and CDR2 FQGNSA. The CDR3 contains 13 residues. The full variable domain, rest sourced from reference TRBV7-2 and TRBJ2-7, is GAGVSQSPSNKVTEKGKDVELRCDPISGHTALYWYRQSLGQGLEFLIYFQGNSAPDKSGLPSDRFSAERTGGSVSTLTIQRTQQEDSAVYLCASSSDRVGGQYFGPGTRLTVT.

In its sample, this clonotype was seen many times. The chain recombines TRBV18 with TRBJ1-4; D remains unclear. V dropped 3 bases and J dropped 4 bases, with 9 bases sitting between them. Germline CDR1 and CDR2: KGHSH and LQKENI. This CDR3 comprises 14 residues. CDR3 sequence reads: CASSPEQYNEKLFF. CDR3 DNA: TGTGCCAGCTCACCGGAACAGTATAATGAAAAACTGTTTTTT.

In this sample, this clonotype turned up a few times. V gene TRBV6-2 or TRBV6-3 combines with J gene TRBJ1-1; 8 nucleotides align to TRBD1. Trimming removed 0 bases from V and 7 bases from J; junction bases left unmatched: 7. The CDR3 covers 15 residues. The germline V gene encodes CDR1 MNHEY and CDR2 SVGEGT. The CDR3 sequence: CASSYSEQGGYEAFF. CDR3 bases: TGTGCCAGCAGTTACTCCGAACAGGGGGGTTATGAAGCTTTCTTT.

This sequence joins TRBV6-2 or TRBV6-3 and TRBJ2-7, with TRBD1 matching over 7 bases. The V and J ends lost 4 bases and 3 bases, in that order; junction bases with no gene match: 12. This CDR3 has 16 residues. Germline V gives CDR1 MNHEY, CDR2 SVGEGT. The CDR3 loop reads CASSSHSTGNLYEQYF. The CDR3 DNA reads as TGTGCCAGCAGTTCACACTCGACAGGGAATCTCTACGAGCAGTACTTC.

This clonotype has ten or more counts. The chain is built from TRBV7-9 and TRBJ1-2; TRBD1 matches at 9 bases. CDR1 and CDR2 from the germline V gene are SEHNR and FQNEAQ (reference sequence). V trimming: 5 bases; J trimming: 10 bases; junction bases outside the gene matches: 8. This CDR3 region has 13 residues. CDR3 nucleotide sequence: TGTGCCAGCAGCCCCACAGGGGGCGATTACTACACCTTC. It encodes CASSPTGGDYYTF.

The chain is built from TRBV7-6 and TRBJ2-5, with D unresolved. This CDR3 is built from 12 residues. Germline V CDR1 and CDR2: SGHVS, FNYEAQ. Trimming removed 1 base at V and 0 bases at J, with 0 bases between. The CDR3 loop reads CASSLDQETQYF. The DNA of the CDR3 is TGTGCCAGCAGCTTAGACCAAGAGACCCAGTACTTC.